This passage covers 16 T cell receptor beta chains from one sample sequenced in a study of T cell changes during pregnancy in multiple sclerosis. The repertoire was sequenced with immunoSEQ multiplex PCR; TCRdb's copy has only in-frame clones and lacks some. The sample carries around 40,000 clones, more than 85% recorded once. Sequences were derived from CD8+ T cells from peripheral blood mononuclear cells, sampled in the third trimester of pregnancy. The origin of the receptors is a female donor with multiple sclerosis, enrolled in a pregnancy study.

This rearrangement joins TRBV28 to TRBJ2-7; D is unclear. Looked up from germline, CDR1 is MDHEN and CDR2 is SYDVKM. The CDR3 loop spans 19 amino acids. Between the trimmed V and J ends, which lost 2 bases and 0 bases, there was a span of 23 bases. The CDR3 spells CASSLIGTPPKWSSYEQYF. CDR3 bases: TGTGCCAGCAGTTTAATTGGTACTCCACCTAAATGGAGCTCCTACGAGCAGTACTTC.

This clone was seen repeatedly, ten times or more. J is TRBJ2-7 and V is TRBV30; TRBD1 matches at 7 bases. V lost 3 bases, J lost 1 base, and 15 bases stayed unmatched. Germline assignment: CDR1 GTSNPN and CDR2 SVGIG (reference sequence). The CDR3 totals 17 residues. The CDR3 nucleotides read TGTGCCTGGAGGCATAAGGTAGCAACAGGGGATTCCTACGAGCAGTACTTC. This gives the protein CAWRHKVATGDSYEQYF.

The chain is built from TRBV6-1 and TRBJ2-1; 9 nucleotides agree with TRBD2. Germline-derived CDR1 and CDR2 are MNHNS and SASEGT. The CDR3 has 17 amino acids. After removal of 4 bases from V and 1 base from J, the junction contained 8 bases not matched to a gene. The CDR3 spells CASSGAGGPWSYNEQFF. Written as DNA, the CDR3 is TGTGCCAGCAGTGGCGCGGGAGGGCCTTGGTCCTACAATGAGCAGTTCTTC.

This sequence joins TRBV4-2 and TRBJ2-7, with D perhaps TRBD2 (6 bases). In germline, CDR1 is LGHNA, CDR2 YNFKEQ. The CDR3 is 15 residues long. V lost 2 bases and J 2 bases, leaving 13 bases between the germline ends. CDR3 DNA sequence: TGTGCCAGCAGCCAAAGTAGCGGCTCCACCTACGAGCAGTACTTC. Protein: CASSQSSGSTYEQYF.

The chain combines TRBV27 with TRBJ2-7; possible D gene TRBD2, 6 bases. Trimming left V 5 bases short and J 3 bases short, with 11 bases between. The CDR3 consists of 13 residues. CDR1 and CDR2 (germline): MNHEY, SMNVEV (reference sequence). The CDR3 DNA follows: TGTGCCAGCAGTCCCGTCGGGGGCTACGAGCAGTACTTC. Amino acid sequence: CASSPVGGYEQYF.

The CDR3 region is CASSETSSNQPQHF. CDR3 DNA: TGTGCCAGTAGTGAGACAAGTAGCAATCAGCCCCAGCATTTT. V usage is TRBV19 and J usage is TRBJ1-5; D gene uncertain. V was clipped by 5 bases and J by 0 bases, with 8 bases between them. The CDR3 is 14 residues long. The germline V gene has CDR1 LNHDA and CDR2 SQIVND (reference sequence).

This chain uses TRBV28 with TRBJ2-7, with a weak D call TRBD2 (5 bases). The V end was cut by 3 bases, the J end by 5 bases, with 11 bases between. Germline CDR1 and CDR2: MDHEN and SYDVKM. This CDR3 has 13 residues. In nucleotides, the CDR3 is TGTGCCAGCAGTTTTACGGGGTCGGACGAGCAGTACTTC. Amino acid sequence: CASSFTGSDEQYF. The variable domain in full, with the rest retrieved from reference TRBV28 and TRBJ2-7, is DVKVTQSSRYLVKRTGEKVFLECVQDMDHENMFWYRQDPGLGLRLIYFSYDVKMKEKGDIPEGYSVSREKKERFSLILESASTNQTSMYLCASSFTGSDEQYFGPGTRLTVT.

This chain connects TRBV7-9 to TRBJ2-1, with 10 bases that match TRBD2. Germline V gene sequence: CDR1 SEHNR, CDR2 FQNEAQ (reference sequence). The CDR3 covers 14 residues. V trimming: 1 base; J trimming: 7 bases; junction bases outside the gene matches: 1. DNA for the CDR3: TGTGCCAGCAGCTTAGAGCGGGAGGGGAATGAGCAGTTCTTC. Protein sequence: CASSLEREGNEQFF.

The rearrangement links TRBV28 to TRBJ2-1; 7 nucleotides align to TRBD2. This CDR3 is built from 16 residues. The germline gives CDR1 MDHEN, CDR2 SYDVKM. V lost 2 bases, J lost 5 bases, and 9 bases stayed unmatched. Here the CDR3 reads CASSLPSGTDNNEQFF. The CDR3 DNA reads TGTGCCAGCAGTTTACCTAGCGGTACTGATAACAATGAGCAGTTCTTC.

The rearrangement links TRBV2 to TRBJ2-3; TRBD2 aligns across 11 bases. The CDR3 is 15 amino acids. V lost 11 bases and J lost 2; bases outside the gene matches: 9. Germline CDR1 is SNHLY and CDR2 is FYNNEI. The DNA for the CDR3 is TGTGCCTCCAACAGACTAGCGGGGACCACAGATACGCAGTATTTT. Amino acid sequence: CASNRLAGTTDTQYF.

This sequence joins TRBV7-9 and TRBJ2-3, with 7 bases identical to TRBD1. The CDR3 consists of 15 residues. V trimming: 1 base; J trimming: 4 bases; junction bases outside the gene matches: 5. From germline, CDR1 is SEHNR and CDR2 FQNEAQ (reference sequence). The CDR3 spells CASSLGTGQPDTQYF. Written as DNA, the CDR3 is TGTGCCAGCAGCTTAGGGACAGGCCAGCCAGATACGCAGTATTTT. The full variable domain, completed using reference TRBV7-9 and TRBJ2-3, is DTGVSQNPRHKITKRGQNVTFRCDPISEHNRLYWYRQTLGQGPEFLTYFQNEAQLEKSRLLSDRFSAERPKGSFSTLEIQRTEQGDSAMYLCASSLGTGQPDTQYFGPGTRLTVL.

CDR3 region: CASLGVNKNIQYF. CDR3 coding DNA: TGTGCCAGCTTAGGGGTAAACAAAAACATTCAGTACTTC. The V and J genes are TRBV2 and TRBJ2-4, with a tentative D call TRBD1 (5 bases). Trimming removed 8 bases at V and 3 bases at J, with 11 bases between. Germline V gene sequence: CDR1 SNHLY, CDR2 FYNNEI. CDR3 length: 13 amino acids. The entire variable domain, with the rest obtained from reference TRBV2 and TRBJ2-4, is as follows: EPEVTQTPSHQVTQMGQEVILRCVPISNHLYFYWYRQILGQKVEFLVSFYNNEISEKSEIFDDQFSVERPDGSNFTLKIRSTKLEDSAMYFCASLGVNKNIQYFGAGTRLSVL.

This clone was counted once. The gene calls are TRBV6-5 and TRBJ2-1; TRBD2 agrees at 16 bases. This CDR3 spans 15 amino acids. Germline V gene sequence: CDR1 MNHEY, CDR2 SVGAGI. Trimming took 5 bases from V and 7 from J; bases not matched to a gene: 2. This chain's CDR3 is CASSPGLAGGNEQFF. CDR3 bases: TGTGCCAGCAGTCCGGGACTAGCGGGAGGGAATGAGCAGTTCTTC.

Comment on this clone: The sample carries other DNA sequences with the same CDR3. The gene calls are TRBV7-3 and TRBJ2-1, with 10 bases fitting TRBD2. The germline V gene encodes CDR1 SGHTA and CDR2 FQGTGA. Losses at the gene ends were 5 bases for V and 3 bases for J; bases not matched to a gene: 1. The CDR3 is 14 amino acids. CDR3 bases: TGTGCCAGCAGCCCTAGCGGGAGCTACAATGAGCAGTTCTTC. Residues: CASSPSGSYNEQFF.

The genes are TRBV7-6 and TRBJ2-3; TRBD2 matches at 7 bases. Per the germline V gene, CDR1 is SGHVS and CDR2 is FNYEAQ. This CDR3 has 13 amino acids. V dropped 3 bases and J dropped 9; count of bases not matched to a gene: 6. CDR3 sequence (DNA): TGTGCCAGCAGCTTGTCAACTAGCGAAACGCAGTATTTT. Protein sequence: CASSLSTSETQYF.

The CDR3 DNA sequence: TGTGCCAGCAGCGCCGGGACAGGGCGCAACAATGAGCAGTTCTTC. It translates to CASSAGTGRNNEQFF. The chain joins TRBV5-6 to TRBJ2-1, with TRBD1 matching 9 bases. There are 15 residues in the CDR3. The germline CDR1 and CDR2 sequences are SGHDT and YYEEEE. V was clipped by 4 bases and J by 5 bases; unmatched bases: 7.